Listed below are T cell receptor beta chains from one sample, sequenced in a study of shared clonotypes between healthy human individuals. Libraries were prepared by immunoSEQ multiplex PCR; TCRdb keeps only in-frame clonotypes and omits some of them. This sample has under 750,000 clones, with over 55% found just once. The sample comprised memory CD4+ T cells sorted from blood. Receptor source: a woman between 25 and 40 years old in good health. Both conserved end residues are part of each CDR3. Fields, in order: CDR3 DNA, CDR3 protein, V gene, J gene, D gene, clone size. The D gene is left open where the match is weak. Size values are once, few and many counts, or a class for expanded clones, and some rows have none.

TGTGCCAGCAGTGACGGTTTTAATGAAAAACTGTTTTTT	CASSDGFNEKLFF	TRBV25-1	TRBJ1-4	.	.
TGTGCCACCAGCAGAGTCGCCACAGGCCACAGGCTCTTC	CATSRVATGHRLF	TRBV15	TRBJ2-1	.	.
TGTGCCAGCAGTTGGACTAGCCCATACAATGAGCAGTTCTTC	CASSWTSPYNEQFF	TRBV6-6	TRBJ2-1	TRBD2	.
TGTGCCACGAAAGGGGGGATCATGAACACTGAAGCTTTCTTT	CATKGGIMNTEAFF	TRBV15	TRBJ1-1	.	.
TGCGCCAGCAGCTTGGTAGCGGGACAAGAGCAGTACTTC	CASSLVAGQEQYF	TRBV5-1	TRBJ2-7	TRBD2	once
TGTGCCAGCAGCTTAAACCTAGCGTCACAAGAGACCCAGTACTTC	CASSLNLASQETQYF	TRBV7-6	TRBJ2-5	.	.
TGTGCCAGCAGCGGCTCATTTAGGTTTCGGGAGAACTACAATGAGCAGTTCTTC	CASSGSFRFRENYNEQFF	TRBV11-2	TRBJ2-1	.	once
TGCGCCAGCAGCTTGGATGGGACAGTTGGCTACACCTTC	CASSLDGTVGYTF	TRBV5-1	TRBJ1-2	TRBD1	.
TGTGCCAGCAGGACAGGGAATGGAGATACGCAGTATTTT	CASRTGNGDTQYF	TRBV11-2	TRBJ2-3	TRBD1	few
TGTGCCAGCAGTTCTAGCGGGAGTCCCTACAATGAGCAGTTCTTC	CASSSSGSPYNEQFF	TRBV6-5	TRBJ2-1	TRBD2	few
TGTGCCAGCAGCCCCGGTGGGTCCTATGGCTACACCTTC	CASSPGGSYGYTF	TRBV7-9	TRBJ1-2	.	.
TGTGCCAGCAGCTTAGCGCTACTAGCGTCAGATACGCAGTATTTT	CASSLALLASDTQYF	TRBV7-2	TRBJ2-3	TRBD2	.
TGTGCCAGTAGTGAAGGGACAGGGGTATTCAACGAGCAGTACTTC	CASSEGTGVFNEQYF	TRBV19	TRBJ2-7	TRBD1	few
TGTGCCAGCAGCTTGGGGCTAGCGGGAGGGTGGGAGCAGTTCTTC	CASSLGLAGGWEQFF	TRBV5-6	TRBJ2-1	TRBD2	.
TGTGCCAGCAGCTTGGAGCTGGTGACAGGACAGTCCCACGAGCAGTACTTC	CASSLELVTGQSHEQYF	TRBV5-5	TRBJ2-7	.	.
TGTGCCAGCAGCTTAGGGCTAGCGGGAGACCGGCAGTTCTTC	CASSLGLAGDRQFF	TRBV7-2	TRBJ2-1	TRBD2	.
TGTGCCAGCAGCTGGACAAGCTCCTATAATTCACCCCTCCACTTT	CASSWTSSYNSPLHF	TRBV9	TRBJ1-6	.	once
TGTGCCATCAGTCAACAGGGATACGAGCAGTACTTC	CAISQQGYEQYF	TRBV10-3	TRBJ2-7	.	many
TGTGCCAGCCACACCGGGACTAGCGGGACCGGGGAGCTGTTTTTT	CASHTGTSGTGELFF	TRBV27	TRBJ2-2	TRBD2	.
TGTGCCAGCTCCCCCGAGCGGGTATCCTACAATGAGCAGTTCTTC	CASSPERVSYNEQFF	TRBV18	TRBJ2-1	.	.
TGTGCCAGCTCACCAACGGTAGCTGCAACTAATGAAAAACTGTTTTTT	CASSPTVAATNEKLFF	TRBV18	TRBJ1-4	.	.
TGTGCCAGCAGCTTAGCGACAGGGAAGGAGACCCAGTACTTC	CASSLATGKETQYF	TRBV7-9	TRBJ2-5	TRBD1	once